This T cell receptor (beta chain) appears in the sequencing data of a study of radiotherapy plus CTLA-4 blockade in lung cancer. The wider study: Objective responses arose in 18% of patients, and 31% experienced disease control.

Study-level results: How blood T cell clones changed early, along with interferon-beta, reportedly forecast response best. In blood, TCR clones derived from the tumor expanded after radiotherapy plus ipilimumab.

The repertoire was sequenced with immunoSEQ multiplex PCR; TCRdb's copy has only in-frame clones and lacks some. Seen here are about 32,000 clones, 65% to 75% observed once, and the top ten hold around 4%. Germline assignment: CDR1 MGHRA and CDR2 YSYEKL. Trimming cost V 2 bases and J 1 base, with 17 bases left between them. The CDR3 is made up of 17 amino acids. Details on this clone: Its antigen is still unknown.

CTLA-4 blockade using ipilimumab, together with focal radiation, was received by patients with chemo-refractory metastatic non-small-cell lung cancer. The rearrangement links TRBV4-1 to TRBJ1-1, with D maybe TRBD1 (5 bases). The TCR was taken from a human donor with non-small cell lung cancer who had stable disease on radiotherapy plus ipilimumab. The sample consisted of peripheral blood, taken from a patient treated with radiotherapy plus ipilimumab. CDR3 in amino acids: CASSQTIVRGPNTEAFF. CDR3 nucleotides: TGCGCCAGCAGCCAAACAATTGTGAGGGGACCGAACACTGAAGCTTTCTTT.